Described below is a single T cell receptor beta chain sequence and its context. This clonotype was seen more than once but under ten times. Which antigen it targets is not known. There are no base qualities to consult, and no much larger clone falls within one base. The data belong to a study of identical twins (dated by TCRdb to the mid-2010s). About the full investigation: To test whether fetal clonotypes persist, the study used deep sequencing on TCR alpha and beta repertoires from monozygotic twins, unrelated adults of various ages, and cord blood. To rule out contamination, the twin experiments were replicated at different times with different library preparation protocols. The research as a whole found: In beta out-of-frame sequences, excess twin sharing was weaker, because having fewer shared sequences lowered the signal-to-noise ratio. Invariant T cells such as MAIT and iNKT could partly confound zero-insertion analyses, although diverse VJ usage argued against such confounding for most clonotypes. Out-of-frame TCR alpha sharing in monozygotic twins was systematically underestimated by recombination models, whereas sharing between unrelated individuals was in agreement with the recombination models. Fewer insertions were carried by abundant cord blood beta clonotypes, a similar but weaker trend appeared in young adult naive repertoires, and no such trend appeared in memory repertoires. Compared with coincidental sharing between unrelated individuals, out-of-frame TCR alpha sequences shared between twins showed an excess of sequences with low generation probability. Because the same donors could not be followed over many years, conclusions were based on cross-sectional statistical analysis.

Every donor was a healthy Caucasian. Using Miltenyi CD45RO+ enrichment and human naive T-cell isolation kits, memory (CD45RO+) and naive T cells were isolated from PBMC. From the germline V gene, CDR1 is SGHRS and CDR2 is YFSETQ. Compared with germline, V lacks 0 bases and J lacks 8 bases; bases without a gene match: 15. The CDR3 measures 18 amino acids from cysteine to phenylalanine. The sequence is cut down to CDR3 DNA, 54 bases in frame from base 1. Library generation was performed with 5' RACE. Sequencing was performed on an Illumina HiSeq 2000. A universal primer binding site was added through template switching, and the final cDNA carried a unique molecular identifier so that TCR cDNA molecules could be counted accurately. Specific primers in the conserved constant-segment region were used to synthesize first-strand cDNA for TCR alpha and beta chains. Each cDNA library was double barcoded, with a SMART-Mk sample barcode plus Illumina barcodes, to control for contamination. TruSeq adapter sequences along with Illumina sample barcodes were introduced in two successive PCR steps. The TCR alpha and beta cDNA libraries were sequenced on the Illumina HiSeq platform using custom primers. The paper's data handling went like this. Raw reads were processed with MiGEC to extract unique molecular identifiers, and MiXCR was used to determine CDR3 positions. Recombination models were inferred per individual with the repgenHMM and IGoR tools using an EM algorithm. Shared clonotype analysis was performed with the tcR package in R, normalizing sharing by the product of cloneset sizes. To study raw recombination free of thymic and clonal selection effects, out-of-frame nonproductive sequences were analyzed. TCRdb ran its own pipeline on the public reads, namely fastp trimming at Q25 and MiXCR clone calling, and kept in-frame beta chains. Rows with one shared CDR3 protein collapse into an entry with the most common genes and DNA. TCRdb's processing, not the study's, gives the V and J calls here. The sample yields approximately 220,000 distinct CDR3 sequences; roughly a tenth were counted once. The biggest ten clones account for approximately 5.1% of the sample.

The receptor chain draws on TRBV5-1 and TRBJ2-4; 9 bases in the junction line up with TRBD2. Sequenced: memory (CD45RO+) T cells sorted from blood. What this sample's cell subset or site label stands for: CD45RO+ enriched T cells. The clonotype originates from a woman aged 18-29 years in good health. The CDR3: CASSLGDLRGGRRDIQYF. The DNA sequence follows: TGCGCCAGCAGCTTGGGGGATTTGCGGGGGGGCCGACGAGACATTCAGTACTTC. Supplemented by the reference TRBV5-1 and TRBJ2-4 proteins around the CDR3, the complete variable domain is KAGVTQTPRYLIKTRGQQVTLSCSPISGHRSVSWYQQTPGQGLQFLFEYFSETQRNKGNFPGRFSGRQFSNSRSEMNVSTLELGDSALYLCASSLGDLRGGRRDIQYFGAGTRLSVL.